This entry describes one T cell receptor (beta chain). These data originate in a study of blood T cell repertoires in COVID-19. Profiling relied on immunoSEQ multiplex PCR, and the TCRdb table lists in-frame clones only, not all of them. The sample carries roughly 110,000 clones, approximately 89% recorded once. After removal of 3 bases from V and 0 bases from J, the junction contained 10 bases not matched to a gene. The CDR3 is made up of 16 amino acids. Germline V gene lookup returns CDR1 SQVTM and CDR2 ANQGSEA. The material sequenced was peripheral blood. The chain joins TRBV29-1 to TRBJ1-2; 7 bases are a match to TRBD1. This clonotype was obtained from a man aged 50-60 years with active or convalescent COVID-19. In DNA form, the CDR3 reads TGCAGCGTTGAGTGGAGACCCGGGACAGCTAACTATGGCTACACCTTC. Translated, it gives CSVEWRPGTANYGYTF. Full variable domain (remainder filled in from reference TRBV29-1 and TRBJ1-2): SAVISQKPSRDICQRGTSLTIQCQVDSQVTMMFWYRQQPGQSLTLIATANQGSEATYESGFVIDKFPISRPNLTFSTLTVSNMSPEDSSIYLCSVEWRPGTANYGYTFGSGTRLTVV.